This is a list of T cell receptor beta chains from one sample in a study of shared clonotypes between healthy human individuals. Libraries were prepared by immunoSEQ multiplex PCR; TCRdb keeps only in-frame clonotypes and omits some of them. The sample lists about a million clones, 65% to 75% occurring once. Sequencing was carried out using memory CD4+ T cells sorted from blood. The receptor set was obtained from a young man in good health. Each CDR3 is given without its conserved first and last residue. The order of the fields is V gene, J gene, CDR3 protein.

>TRBV18|TRBJ1-5
ASSLDRTGNQPQH
>TRBV6-6|TRBJ2-2
ASRLLGEGTGELF
>TRBV11-2|TRBJ2-7
ASSATAAYEQY
>TRBV27|TRBJ1-2
ASSFRGANGYT
>TRBV5-6|TRBJ1-1
ASSLVGVGTNTEAF
>TRBV2|TRBJ2-1
ASSAGLAETPRGENEQF
>TRBV5-1|TRBJ1-2
ASSLDGGDYGYT
>TRBV28|TRBJ1-1
ASSLPTGTGIRNTEAF
>TRBV5-6|TRBJ2-5
ASSLPAGQETQY
>TRBV30|TRBJ2-5
AWSGGEGQYETQY
>TRBV6-6|TRBJ1-5
ASSYYERGNQPQH
>TRBV28|TRBJ1-1
AIGRQLNTEAF
>TRBV4-1|TRBJ1-5
ASSQGDRNQPQH
>TRBV2|TRBJ2-2
ASSTGTKNTGELF
>TRBV19|TRBJ2-2
ASTPSGGKAGELF
>TRBV20-1|TRBJ1-3
SARGGNTIY
>TRBV19|TRBJ2-7
ASSISDSSYEQY